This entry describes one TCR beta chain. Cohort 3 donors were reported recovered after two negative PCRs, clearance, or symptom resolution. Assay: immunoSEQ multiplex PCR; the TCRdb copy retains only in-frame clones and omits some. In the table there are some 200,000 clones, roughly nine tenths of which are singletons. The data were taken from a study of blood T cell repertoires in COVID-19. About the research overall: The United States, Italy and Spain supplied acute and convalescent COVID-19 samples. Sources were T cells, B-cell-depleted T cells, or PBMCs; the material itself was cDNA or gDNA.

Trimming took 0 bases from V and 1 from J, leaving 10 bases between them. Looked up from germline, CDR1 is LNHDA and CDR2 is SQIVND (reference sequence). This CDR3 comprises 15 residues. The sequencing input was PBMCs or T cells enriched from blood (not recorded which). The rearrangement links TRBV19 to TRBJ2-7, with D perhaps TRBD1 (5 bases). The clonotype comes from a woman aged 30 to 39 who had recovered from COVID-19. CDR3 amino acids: CASSIDRDPSYEQYF. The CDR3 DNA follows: TGTGCCAGTAGTATAGACAGGGATCCTTCCTACGAGCAGTACTTC.